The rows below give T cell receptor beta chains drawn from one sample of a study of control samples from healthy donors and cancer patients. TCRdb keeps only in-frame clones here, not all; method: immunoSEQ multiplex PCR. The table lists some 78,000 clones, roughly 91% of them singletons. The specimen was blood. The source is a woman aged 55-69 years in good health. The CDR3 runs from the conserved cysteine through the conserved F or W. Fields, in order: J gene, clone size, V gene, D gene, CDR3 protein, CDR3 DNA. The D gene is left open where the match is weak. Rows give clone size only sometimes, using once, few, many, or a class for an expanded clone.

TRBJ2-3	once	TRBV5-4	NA	CASSFRGKWGPDTQYF	TGTGCCAGCAGCTTTAGGGGGAAATGGGGCCCAGATACGCAGTATTTT
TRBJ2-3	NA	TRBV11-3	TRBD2	CASSLGVGLATDTQYF	TGTGCCAGCAGCTTAGGGGTGGGACTAGCGACAGATACGCAGTATTTT
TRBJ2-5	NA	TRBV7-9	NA	CASSLVGRIETQYF	TGTGCCAGCAGCTTAGTGGGTAGAATCGAGACCCAGTACTTC
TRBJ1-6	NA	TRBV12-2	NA	CASRFFEINSPLHF	TGTGCAAGTCGCTTCTTTGAGATAAATTCACCCCTCCACTTT
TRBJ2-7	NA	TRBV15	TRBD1	CATSSRDRNYEQYF	TGTGCCACCAGCAGCAGGGACAGGAACTACGAGCAGTACTTC
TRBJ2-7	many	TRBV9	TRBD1	CASSVGETGIYEQYF	TGTGCCAGCAGCGTAGGTGAGACAGGGATTTACGAGCAGTACTTC
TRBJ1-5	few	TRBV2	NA	CASSAASARQPQHF	TGTGCCAGCAGTGCGGCGTCTGCTAGACAGCCCCAGCATTTT
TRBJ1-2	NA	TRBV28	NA	CASSSTQGSGYTF	TGTGCCAGCAGTTCAACTCAGGGAAGTGGCTACACCTTC
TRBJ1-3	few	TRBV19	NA	CASSIDIGGRNTIYF	TGTGCCAGTAGTATAGATATCGGGGGTCGAAACACCATATATTTT
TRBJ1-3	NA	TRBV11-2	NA	CASSSGLGNTIYF	TGTGCCAGCAGCTCGGGGCTAGGAAACACCATATATTTT
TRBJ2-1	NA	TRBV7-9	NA	CASSLWGGRYNEQFF	TGTGCCAGCAGCTTATGGGGGGGCAGATACAATGAGCAGTTCTTC
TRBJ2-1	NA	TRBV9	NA	CASSNHNEQFF	TGTGCCAGCAGCAACCACAATGAGCAGTTCTTC
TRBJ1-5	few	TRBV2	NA	CASSDRGTGQPQHF	TGTGCCAGCAGTGATCGAGGGACTGGGCAGCCCCAGCATTTT
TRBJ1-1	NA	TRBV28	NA	CASSRRTVNTEAFF	TGTGCCAGCAGCCGGAGGACAGTGAACACTGAAGCTTTCTTT
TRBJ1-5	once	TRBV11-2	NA	CASSSGYQPQHF	TGTGCCAGCAGCTCAGGGTATCAGCCCCAGCATTTT
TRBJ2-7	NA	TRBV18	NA	CASSPDREQYF	TGTGCCAGCTCACCGGACAGAGAGCAGTACTTC
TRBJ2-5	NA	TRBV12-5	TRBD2	CASGLAPPSGGVTQYF	TGTGCTAGTGGTTTGGCACCCCCCAGCGGGGGGGTGACCCAGTACTTC
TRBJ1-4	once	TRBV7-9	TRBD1	CASSLGAGGGEKLFF	TGTGCCAGCAGCTTGGGGGCAGGGGGTGGAGAAAAACTGTTTTTT
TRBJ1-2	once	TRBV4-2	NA	CASSQANNLRGYGYTF	TGTGCCAGCAGCCAAGCTAATAACCTTCGGGGCTATGGCTACACCTTC
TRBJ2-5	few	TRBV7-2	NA	CASSLVAGTLTETQYF	TGTGCCAGCAGCTTAGTAGCTGGGACTCTTACAGAGACCCAGTACTTC
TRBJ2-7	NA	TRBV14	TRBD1	CASSPNPNRGRRSSYEQYF	TGTGCCAGCAGCCCCAACCCAAACAGGGGGCGCCGAAGCTCCTACGAGCAGTACTTC
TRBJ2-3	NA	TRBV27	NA	CASSLERFTDTQYF	TGTGCCAGCAGTTTAGAAAGATTTACAGATACGCAGTATTTT
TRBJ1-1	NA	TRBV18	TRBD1	CASSQKGQMNTEAFF	TGTGCCAGCTCACAAAAGGGACAGATGAACACTGAAGCTTTCTTT
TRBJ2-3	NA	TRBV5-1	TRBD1	CASSPGQGTDTQYF	TGCGCCAGCAGCCCCGGACAGGGCACAGATACGCAGTATTTT
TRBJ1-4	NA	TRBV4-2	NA	CASSQGPRMSATNEKLFF	TGTGCCAGCAGCCAAGGTCCCCGAATGTCAGCAACTAATGAAAAACTGTTTTTT
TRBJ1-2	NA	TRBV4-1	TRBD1	CASSQDYGQGTSYTF	TGCGCCAGCAGCCAAGATTACGGACAGGGTACGAGCTACACCTTC
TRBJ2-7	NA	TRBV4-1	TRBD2	CASSRSGRPYEQYF	TGCGCCAGCAGCCGTTCCGGGAGGCCCTACGAGCAGTACTTC
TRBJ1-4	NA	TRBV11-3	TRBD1	CASSPGQGWAATNEKLFF	TGTGCCAGCAGCCCTGGACAGGGTTGGGCTGCAACTAATGAAAAACTGTTTTTT
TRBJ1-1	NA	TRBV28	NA	CASSLRAPKEAFF	TGTGCCAGCAGTTTACGGGCGCCAAAGGAAGCTTTCTTT
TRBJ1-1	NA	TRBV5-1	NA	CASSPGTTATNTEAFF	TGCGCCAGCAGCCCTGGAACGACAGCCACGAACACTGAAGCTTTCTTT
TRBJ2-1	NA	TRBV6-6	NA	CASSYLSSYNEQFF	TGTGCCAGCAGTTACTTGAGCTCCTACAATGAGCAGTTCTTC
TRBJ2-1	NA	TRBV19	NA	CASSSHYRTYNEQFF	TGTGCCAGTAGTTCCCATTATCGCACCTACAATGAGCAGTTCTTC
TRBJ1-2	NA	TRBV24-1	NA	CATSAAEEGYTF	TGTGCCACCAGTGCGGCAGAGGAGGGCTACACCTTC
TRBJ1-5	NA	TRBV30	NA	CAWTLKGGNQPQHF	TGTGCCTGGACCCTAAAGGGGGGCAATCAGCCCCAGCATTTT
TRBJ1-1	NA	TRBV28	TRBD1	CASSYRGEAFF	TGTGCCAGCAGCTACAGGGGTGAAGCTTTCTTT
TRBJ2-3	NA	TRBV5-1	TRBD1	CASRQGATDTQYF	TGCGCCAGCAGACAGGGGGCCACAGATACGCAGTATTTT
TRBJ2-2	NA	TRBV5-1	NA	CASSLYGPTGELFF	TGCGCCAGCAGCTTGTACGGACCCACCGGGGAGCTGTTTTTT
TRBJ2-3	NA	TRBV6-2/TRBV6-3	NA	CASSPQGSGSTDTQYF	TGTGCCAGCAGCCCCCAGGGTAGCGGTAGCACAGATACGCAGTATTTT
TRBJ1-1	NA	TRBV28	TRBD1	CASSLNRGAEAFF	TGTGCCAGCAGTTTAAACAGGGGCGCTGAAGCTTTCTTT
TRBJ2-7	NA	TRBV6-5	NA	CASSSETVEGQQYF	TGTGCCAGCAGTTCCGAGACAGTCGAGGGGCAGCAGTACTTC